The rows below give T cell receptor beta chains drawn from one sample of a study of T cell repertoires in cytomegalovirus infection. Via MiXCR, TCRdb re-called the reads, giving one row per CDR3 protein. The sample consists of about 890,000 distinct CDR3 sequences, 31% of them appearing once. No antigens are known for them. The material was cultured CD8+ T cells from PBMCs, obtained from culture after CMV antigen stimulation. These receptors originate from a human donor in good health (CMV status not recorded). Some clones in this sample may be carry-over from other donors' samples. CDR3s leave out the opening cysteine and the closing phenylalanine or tryptophan. A clone size is listed for some rows: how often the clone was seen (once, few, many), or a class if it is expanded.

clone_size v_call cdr3_aa
- TRBV4-1 ASSQERGLAGLGNTGELF
few TRBV4-1 ASSLNQGARTEAF
- TRBV5-4 ASRSRDRGLDGYT
few TRBV4-1 ASSHSVIAVSYNEQF
few TRBV27 ASRTSSGANVLT
- TRBV12-3/TRBV12-4 ANSLGRSPQH
- TRBV12-3/TRBV12-4 ASSFGQGIRQPRH
few TRBV28 ASSFRSGELF
many TRBV11-2 ASSLLQTGRSYNEQF
- TRBV4-1 ASSQDWAGRTEAF
- TRBV7-9 ASSLAERTGELF
- TRBV19 ASLSSGDGFTEAF
many TRBV7-9 ASSLARDFGEQY
- TRBV7-9 ASSLGGTETGTEAF
many TRBV7-6 ASSLGEATGELF
few TRBV27 ASSTGQASLLQY
- TRBV6-6 VSSYRETQY
many TRBV7-9 ASSQGRDRVEKLF
- TRBV7-2 ASSLANPGVYGYT
- TRBV6-1 ASSEHRLGGQPQH
few TRBV7-6 ASSWTGEHEQY
- TRBV27 ASSPGLFWDTQY
- TRBV6-1 ASSIQMQGETQY
few TRBV24-1 ATSDPGVTEAF